The T cell receptor beta chain described here comes from a study of STAT5B mutations in CD4+ large granular lymphocyte leukemia. General study findings and limits: Compared with healthy controls (2/35), patient top clones favored TRBV06 (8/27). Without putative leukemic clones, patient CD4-sorted repertoires remained more clonal than healthy CD4+ repertoires.

Using immunoSEQ multiplex PCR, the repertoire was profiled, and TCRdb retains in-frame clones only, with some absent. The sample holds 25,000 to 30,000 clones, around 80% seen once. Germline loops: CDR1 SGHAT, CDR2 FQNNGV. Trimming at V came to 2 bases and at J to 3 bases, leaving 6 bases not matched to a gene. This CDR3 has 16 residues. Comments on this clone: Its antigen remains unidentified.

The chain combines TRBV11-2 with TRBJ2-3; the match to TRBD2 covers 9 bases. Sample: CD4+ T cells from blood buffy coats. This clonotype was sampled from a human donor in good health. The CDR3 here is CASSLPRGGLTDTQYF. CDR3 bases: TGTGCCAGCAGCTTACCGCGGGGGGGCCTTACAGATACGCAGTATTTT. Full variable domain (rest looked up from reference TRBV11-2 and TRBJ2-3): EAGVAQSPRYKIIEKRQSVAFWCNPISGHATLYWYQQILGQGPKLLIQFQNNGVVDDSQLPKDRFSAERLKGVDSTLKIQPAKLEDSAVYLCASSLPRGGLTDTQYFGPGTRLTVL.